The present T cell receptor (beta chain) was sequenced within a study of T cell repertoires in cytomegalovirus infection. TCRdb re-called the reads with MiXCR, one entry per CDR3 protein. This table has some 800,000 distinct CDR3 sequences, 25% to 35% appearing once. General study points: Totalled public TCR beta family frequency picked out people who carried CMV plus the relevant HLA.

Regarding this clonotype: What it recognizes is unknown. Compared with germline, one end of the junction differs, possibly owing to a read error.

This CDR3 is built from 17 residues. The germline V gene has CDR1 SGHTA and CDR2 FQGTGA. The chain is built from TRBV7-3 and TRBJ2-3; unclear D gene. The sequenced sample was cultured CD8+ T cells from PBMCs, obtained from culture after CMV antigen stimulation. The TCR sequence derives from a human donor in good health (CMV status not recorded). Some clones in this sample may be carry-over from other donors' samples. The CDR3 here is CVSSPSLRQHRTDTQYF. In DNA, the CDR3 is TGTGTCAGCAGCCCTTCCCTGAGACAACACCGCACAGATACGCAGTATTTT. Variable domain in full (rest from reference TRBV7-3 and TRBJ2-3): GAGVSQTPSNKVTEKGKYVELRCDPISGHTALYWYRQSLGQGPEFLIYFQGTGAADDSGLPNDRFFAVRPEGSVSTLKIQRTERGDSAVYLCVSSPSLRQHRTDTQYFGPGTRLTVL.